This T cell receptor beta chain was documented in a study of T cell repertoires in cytomegalovirus infection. Study-wide background: CMV infection and matching HLA type were both indicated by public TCR beta signatures.

MiXCR, applied by TCRdb to the reads, yields one record per CDR3 protein. The sample yields a few hundred thousand distinct CDR3 sequences, around 27% seen once. Trimming cost V 4 bases and J 5 bases, with 20 bases left between them. The germline gives CDR1 SGHDN, CDR2 FVKESK. The CDR3 extends over 16 amino acids. The study's findings and limits: Identification of carriers of CMV plus the relevant HLA was achieved through cumulative public TCR beta family frequency. HLA-C-restricted CMV-specific TCR beta clonotypes were dominant in the ex vivo response.

Concerning this clonotype: Its specificity is unknown.

The V and J genes are TRBV14 and TRBJ2-5; D is perhaps TRBD2 (6 bases). The sequence was collected from a human donor in good health (CMV status not recorded). Some clones in this sample may be carry-over from other donors' samples. The sequenced sample consisted of PBMCs. The CDR3 nucleotides read TGTGCCAGCAGCCGAGAAGATGGAGGGCTTTTGGAGACCCAGTACTTC. This encodes CASSREDGGLLETQYF.